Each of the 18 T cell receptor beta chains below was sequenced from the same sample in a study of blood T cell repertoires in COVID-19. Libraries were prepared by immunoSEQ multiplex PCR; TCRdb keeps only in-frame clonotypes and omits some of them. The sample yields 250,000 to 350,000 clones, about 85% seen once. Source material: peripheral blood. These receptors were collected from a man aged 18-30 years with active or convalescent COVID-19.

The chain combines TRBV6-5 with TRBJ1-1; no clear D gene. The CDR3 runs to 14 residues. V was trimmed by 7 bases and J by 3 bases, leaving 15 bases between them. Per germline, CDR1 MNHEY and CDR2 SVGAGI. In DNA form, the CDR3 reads TGTGCCAGCACCGCAGATTTCTTCGACACTGAAGCTTTCTTT. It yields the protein CASTADFFDTEAFF.

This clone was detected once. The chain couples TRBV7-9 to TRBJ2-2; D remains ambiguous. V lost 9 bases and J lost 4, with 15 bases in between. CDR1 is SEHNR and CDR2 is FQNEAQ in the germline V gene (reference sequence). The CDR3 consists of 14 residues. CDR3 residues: CASSNQAGTGELFF. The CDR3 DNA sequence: TGTGCCAGTTCGAACCAGGCCGGCACCGGGGAGCTGTTTTTT. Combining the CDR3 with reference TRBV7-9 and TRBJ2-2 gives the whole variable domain DTGVSQNPRHKITKRGQNVTFRCDPISEHNRLYWYRQTLGQGPEFLTYFQNEAQLEKSRLLSDRFSAERPKGSFSTLEIQRTEQGDSAMYLCASSNQAGTGELFFGEGSRLTVL.

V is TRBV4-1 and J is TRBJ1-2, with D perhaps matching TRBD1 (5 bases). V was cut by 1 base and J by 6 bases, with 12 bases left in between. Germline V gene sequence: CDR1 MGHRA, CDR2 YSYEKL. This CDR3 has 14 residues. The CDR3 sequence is CASSQGGDVDGYTF. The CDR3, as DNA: TGCGCCAGCAGCCAAGGCGGGGACGTTGATGGCTACACCTTC.

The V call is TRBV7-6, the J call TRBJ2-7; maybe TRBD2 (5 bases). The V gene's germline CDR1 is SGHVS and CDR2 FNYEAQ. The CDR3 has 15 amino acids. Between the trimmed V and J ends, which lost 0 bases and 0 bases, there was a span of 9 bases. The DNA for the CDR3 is TGTGCCAGCAGCTTAGCGAGTACTAGCTCCTACGAGCAGTACTTC. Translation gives CASSLASTSSYEQYF.

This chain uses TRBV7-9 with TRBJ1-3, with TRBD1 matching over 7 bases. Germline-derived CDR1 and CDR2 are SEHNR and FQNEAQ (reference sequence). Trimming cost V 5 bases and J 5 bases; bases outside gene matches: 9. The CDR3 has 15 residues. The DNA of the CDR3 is TGTGCCAGCAGCGTAATAGGGACAGAAAGAAACACCATATATTTT. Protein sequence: CASSVIGTERNTIYF.

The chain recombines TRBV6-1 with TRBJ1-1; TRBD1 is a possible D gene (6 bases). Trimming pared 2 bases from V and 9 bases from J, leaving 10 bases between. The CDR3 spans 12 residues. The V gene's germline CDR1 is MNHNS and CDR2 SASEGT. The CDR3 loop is CASSEIQGKAFF. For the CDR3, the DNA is TGTGCCAGCAGTGAAATCCAGGGGAAAGCTTTCTTT.

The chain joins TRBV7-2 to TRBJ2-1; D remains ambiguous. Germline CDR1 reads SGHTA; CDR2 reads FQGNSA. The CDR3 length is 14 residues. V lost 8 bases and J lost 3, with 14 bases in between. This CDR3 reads CASGLGAFYNEQFF. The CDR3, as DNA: TGTGCCAGCGGCCTGGGCGCTTTCTACAATGAGCAGTTCTTC.

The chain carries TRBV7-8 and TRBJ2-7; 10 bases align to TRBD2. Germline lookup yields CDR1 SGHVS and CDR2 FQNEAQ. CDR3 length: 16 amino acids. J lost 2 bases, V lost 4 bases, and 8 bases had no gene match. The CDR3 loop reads CASSSRGLAETYEQYF. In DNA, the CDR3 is TGTGCCAGCAGCTCCCGCGGACTAGCGGAAACCTACGAGCAGTACTTC.

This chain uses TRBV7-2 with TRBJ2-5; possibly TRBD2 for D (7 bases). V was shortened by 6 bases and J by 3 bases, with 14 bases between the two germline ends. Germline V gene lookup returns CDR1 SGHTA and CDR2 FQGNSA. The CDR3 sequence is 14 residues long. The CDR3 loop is CASRRGGNEETQYF. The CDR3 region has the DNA TGTGCCAGCAGGAGGGGGGGGAACGAAGAGACCCAGTACTTC. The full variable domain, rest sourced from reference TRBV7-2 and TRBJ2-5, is GAGVSQSPSNKVTEKGKDVELRCDPISGHTALYWYRQSLGQGLEFLIYFQGNSAPDKSGLPSDRFSAERTGGSVSTLTIQRTQQEDSAVYLCASRRGGNEETQYFGPGTRLLVL.

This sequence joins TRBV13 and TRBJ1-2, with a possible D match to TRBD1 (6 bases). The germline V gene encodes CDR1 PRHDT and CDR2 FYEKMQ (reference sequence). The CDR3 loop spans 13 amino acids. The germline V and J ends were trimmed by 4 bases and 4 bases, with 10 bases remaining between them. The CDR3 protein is CASSSTGFYGYTF. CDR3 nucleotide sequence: TGTGCCAGCAGCTCCACAGGGTTCTATGGCTACACCTTC.

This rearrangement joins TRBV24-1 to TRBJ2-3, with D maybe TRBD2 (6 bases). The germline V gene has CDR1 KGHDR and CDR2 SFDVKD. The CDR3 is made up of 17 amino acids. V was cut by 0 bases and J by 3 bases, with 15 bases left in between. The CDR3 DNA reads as TGTGCCACCAGTGATTTGATACGGGGGTCGGGAACAGATACGCAGTATTTT. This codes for CATSDLIRGSGTDTQYF.

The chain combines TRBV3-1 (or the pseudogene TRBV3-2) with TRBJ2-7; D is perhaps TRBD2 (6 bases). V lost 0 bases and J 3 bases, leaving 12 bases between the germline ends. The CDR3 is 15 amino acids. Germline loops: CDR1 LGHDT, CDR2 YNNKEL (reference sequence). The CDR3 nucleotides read TGTGCCAGCAGCCAAGAGGAGGGAGCCTACTACGAGCAGTACTTC. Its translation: CASSQEEGAYYEQYF.

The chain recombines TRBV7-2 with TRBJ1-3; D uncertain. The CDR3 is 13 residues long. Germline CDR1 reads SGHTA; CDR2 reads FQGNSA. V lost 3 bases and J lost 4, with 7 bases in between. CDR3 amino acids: CASSLEVGNTIYF. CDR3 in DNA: TGTGCCAGCAGCTTGGAGGTGGGAAACACCATATATTTT.

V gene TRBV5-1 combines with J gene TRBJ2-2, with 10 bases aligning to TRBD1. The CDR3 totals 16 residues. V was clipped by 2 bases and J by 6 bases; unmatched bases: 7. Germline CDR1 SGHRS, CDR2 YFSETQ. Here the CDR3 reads CASSFSGTGDSGELFF. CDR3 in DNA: TGCGCCAGCAGCTTTTCCGGGACAGGGGACTCCGGGGAGCTGTTTTTT. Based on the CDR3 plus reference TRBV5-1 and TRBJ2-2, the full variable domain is KAGVTQTPRYLIKTRGQQVTLSCSPISGHRSVSWYQQTPGQGLQFLFEYFSETQRNKGNFPGRFSGRQFSNSRSEMNVSTLELGDSALYLCASSFSGTGDSGELFFGEGSRLTVL.

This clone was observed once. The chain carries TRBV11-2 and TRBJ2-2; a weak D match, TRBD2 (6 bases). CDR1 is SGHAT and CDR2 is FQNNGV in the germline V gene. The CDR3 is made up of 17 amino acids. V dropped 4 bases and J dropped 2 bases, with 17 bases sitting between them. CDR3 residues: CASSSIMGLLNTGELFF. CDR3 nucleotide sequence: TGTGCCAGCAGCTCGATCATGGGACTCCTTAACACCGGGGAGCTGTTTTTT.

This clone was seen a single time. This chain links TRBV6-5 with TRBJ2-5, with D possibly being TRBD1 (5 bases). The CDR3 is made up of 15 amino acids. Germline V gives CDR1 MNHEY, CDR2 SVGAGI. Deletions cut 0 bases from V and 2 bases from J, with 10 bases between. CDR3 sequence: CASSYSHRPQETQYF. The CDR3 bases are TGTGCCAGCAGTTACTCCCACAGGCCTCAAGAGACCCAGTACTTC.

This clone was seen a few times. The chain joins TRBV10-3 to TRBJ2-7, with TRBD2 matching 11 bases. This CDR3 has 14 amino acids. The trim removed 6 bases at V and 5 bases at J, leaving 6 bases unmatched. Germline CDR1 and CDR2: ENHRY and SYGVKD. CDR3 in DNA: TGTGCCATCAGCCAGACTAGCGGGGCCGACGAGCAGTACTTC. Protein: CAISQTSGADEQYF.

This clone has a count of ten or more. CDR3 in amino acids: CASSLRQGVDTQYF. CDR3 sequence (DNA): TGTGCCAGCAGCTTAAGACAGGGTGTTGATACGCAGTATTTT. The V gene is TRBV7-9, the J gene TRBJ2-3, with 7 nucleotides matching TRBD1. There are 14 residues in the CDR3. Germline CDR1 reads SEHNR; CDR2 reads FQNEAQ (reference sequence). The V gene end was trimmed by 2 bases and the J gene end by 6 bases; junction bases not matched to a gene: 5.